Below, 6 T cell receptor beta chains from the same sample are listed, as sequenced in a study of STAT5B mutations in CD4+ large granular lymphocyte leukemia. Produced via immunoSEQ multiplex PCR; TCRdb's table is partial and in-frame only. The sample holds 30,000 to 40,000 clones, over 75% seen once. Sequencing was performed on CD4+ T cells from blood buffy coats. All receptors come from a human donor in good health.

The J gene is TRBJ2-7, the V gene TRBV30, with TRBD2 as a possible D gene (5 bases). The CDR3 loop spans 11 amino acids. The germline V gene has CDR1 GTSNPN and CDR2 SVGIG (reference sequence). The ends were cut back, 5 bases at V and 2 bases at J, with 7 bases in the middle. The CDR3 nucleotides are TGTGCCTGGGGACTGGCCTACGAGCAGTACTTC. Translation gives CAWGLAYEQYF.

This clone was counted once. Other nucleotide sequences from this sample produce the same CDR3. The V call is TRBV27, the J call TRBJ2-7; D call uncertain. Per the germline V gene, CDR1 is MNHEY and CDR2 is SMNVEV (reference sequence). V was pared by 8 bases and J by 3 bases, with 5 bases between. The CDR3 covers 10 residues. The CDR3 is CASGFYEQYF. DNA for the CDR3: TGTGCCAGCGGATTCTACGAGCAGTACTTC.

The chain is built from TRBV6-5 and TRBJ1-4, with D uncertain. Germline V gene data show CDR1 as MNHEY and CDR2 as SVGAGI. Trimming left V 0 bases short and J 7 bases short, with 6 bases between. This CDR3 is 13 amino acids long. CDR3 DNA sequence: TGTGCCAGCAGTTACTCGCGCGCTGAAAAACTGTTTTTT. It specifies CASSYSRAEKLFF.

The chain uses TRBV6-1 and TRBJ1-5; TRBD1 matches 10 bases. Germline CDR1 and CDR2: MNHNS and SASEGT. This CDR3 is built from 15 residues. V lost 8 bases, J lost 5 bases, and 9 bases stayed unmatched. CDR3 loop: CASHNGQGGYQPQHF. CDR3 coding DNA: TGTGCCAGCCACAACGGACAGGGGGGGTATCAGCCCCAGCATTTT.

The chain couples TRBV5-5 to TRBJ2-7; no firm D call. Germline V gene data show CDR1 as SGHKS and CDR2 as YYEKEE (reference sequence). The length of the CDR3 is 13 residues. The V gene lost 4 bases and the J gene lost 0 bases, with 8 bases spanning the gap. CDR3 region: CASSRANSYEQYF. DNA of the CDR3: TGTGCCAGCAGCCGCGCGAACTCCTACGAGCAGTACTTC.

V and J are TRBV5-6 and TRBJ2-1; 12 nucleotides line up with TRBD2. CDR3 size: 19 residues. Germline lookup yields CDR1 SGHDT and CDR2 YYEEEE. The J segment lost 0 bases and the V segment lost 3 bases, leaving 10 bases of the junction unmatched. CDR3 DNA: TGTGCCAGCAGCTGGGGCGTGGGGACTAGCGGGTACTCCTACAATGAGCAGTTCTTC. This gives the protein CASSWGVGTSGYSYNEQFF.